These 3 T cell receptor beta chains originate from one sample sequenced in a study of blood T cell repertoires in COVID-19. Data came from immunoSEQ multiplex PCR; TCRdb stores just in-frame clones and leaves some out. The repertoire includes about 88,000 clones, over 80% of them detected once, and over 8.5% sits in the top ten. The sequencing input was peripheral blood. The receptors here all came from a man older than 75 with acute or convalescent COVID-19.

The chain links TRBV6-1 to TRBJ1-5, with 8 bases fitting TRBD1. CDR3 length equals 16 residues. Germline V gene data show CDR1 as MNHNS and CDR2 as SASEGT. The trim removed 4 bases at V and 0 bases at J, leaving 5 bases unmatched. As DNA, the CDR3 is TGTGCCAGCAGTGTTGGACAGGGAGGTAGCAATCAGCCCCAGCATTTT. Protein sequence: CASSVGQGGSNQPQHF.

In this sample, this clone turned up once. The V and J genes are TRBV3-1 (or the pseudogene TRBV3-2) and TRBJ1-3; D is perhaps TRBD1 (5 bases). Per germline, CDR1 LGHDT and CDR2 YNNKEL (reference sequence). This CDR3 has 17 residues. The germline V and J ends were trimmed by 0 bases and 0 bases, with 12 bases remaining between them. CDR3 region: CASSQDTARVSGNTIYF. In nucleotides, the CDR3 is TGTGCCAGCAGCCAAGATACGGCCAGGGTCTCTGGAAACACCATATATTTT.

The chain carries TRBV7-2 and TRBJ1-4, with 7 nucleotides matching TRBD1. V lost 8 bases and J lost 3; bases outside the gene matches: 3. CDR3 size: 13 residues. The V gene's germline CDR1 is SGHTA and CDR2 FQGNSA. The CDR3 spells CASRGQPNEKLFF. CDR3 bases: TGTGCCAGCCGGGGACAGCCTAATGAAAAACTGTTTTTT.